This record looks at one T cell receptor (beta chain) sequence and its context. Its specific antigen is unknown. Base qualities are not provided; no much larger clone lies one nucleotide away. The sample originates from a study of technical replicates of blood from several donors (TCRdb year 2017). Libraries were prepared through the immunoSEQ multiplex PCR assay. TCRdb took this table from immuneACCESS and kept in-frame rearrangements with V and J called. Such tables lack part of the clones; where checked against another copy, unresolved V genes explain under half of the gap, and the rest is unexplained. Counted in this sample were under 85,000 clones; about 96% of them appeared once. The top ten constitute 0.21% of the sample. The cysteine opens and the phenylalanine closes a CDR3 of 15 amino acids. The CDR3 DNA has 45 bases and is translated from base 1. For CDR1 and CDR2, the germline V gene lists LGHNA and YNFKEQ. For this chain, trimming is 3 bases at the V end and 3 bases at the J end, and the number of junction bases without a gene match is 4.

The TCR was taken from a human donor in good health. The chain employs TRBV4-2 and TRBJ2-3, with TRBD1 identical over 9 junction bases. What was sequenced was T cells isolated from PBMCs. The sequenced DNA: TGTGCCAGCAGCCACGACGGACAGGGGACAGATACGCAGTATTTT. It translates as CASSHDGQGTDTQYF.